The source of this TCR beta chain is a study of control samples from healthy donors and cancer patients. V was pared by 2 bases and J by 7 bases, with 3 bases between. Germline CDR1 MNHEY, CDR2 SVGAGI. The CDR3 extends over 12 amino acids. The data were produced by immunoSEQ multiplex PCR, yet TCRdb's version contains in-frame clones alone and is incomplete. Of about 89,000 clones detected, around nine tenths appear once; the ten largest clones hold roughly 21%. The clonotype originates from a man under 40 in good health. The chain recombines TRBV6-5 with TRBJ1-6; D gene ambiguous. Input material: blood. The CDR3: CASSYVNSPLHF. The CDR3 DNA reads TGTGCCAGCAGTTACGTAAATTCACCCCTCCACTTT.